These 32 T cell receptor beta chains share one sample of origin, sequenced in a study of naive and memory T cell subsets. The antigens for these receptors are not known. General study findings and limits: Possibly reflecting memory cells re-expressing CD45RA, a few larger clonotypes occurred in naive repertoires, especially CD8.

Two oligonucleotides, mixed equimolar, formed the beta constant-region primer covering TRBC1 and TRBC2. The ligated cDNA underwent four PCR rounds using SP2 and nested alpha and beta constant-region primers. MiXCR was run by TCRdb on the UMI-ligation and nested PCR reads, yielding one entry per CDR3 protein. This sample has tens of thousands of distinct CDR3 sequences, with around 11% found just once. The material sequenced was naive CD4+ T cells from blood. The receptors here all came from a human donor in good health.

In nucleotides, the CDR3 is TGCAGTGCTGCCCGGGACCCCTATAGCAATCAGCCCCAGCATTTT. It codes for CSAARDPYSNQPQHF. V gene TRBV20-1 combines with J gene TRBJ1-5, with D tentatively TRBD1 (5 bases). The CDR3 spans 15 residues. CDR1 DFQATT and CDR2 SNEGSKA come from the germline V gene (reference sequence). Deletions cut 5 bases from V and 0 bases from J, with 14 bases between.

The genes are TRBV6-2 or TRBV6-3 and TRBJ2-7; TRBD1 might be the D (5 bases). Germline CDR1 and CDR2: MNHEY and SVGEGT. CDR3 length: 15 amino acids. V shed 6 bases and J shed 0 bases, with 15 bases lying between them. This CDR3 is CASRDSRRSSYEQYF. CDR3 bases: TGTGCCAGCAGAGACAGCCGACGCAGCTCCTACGAGCAGTACTTC.

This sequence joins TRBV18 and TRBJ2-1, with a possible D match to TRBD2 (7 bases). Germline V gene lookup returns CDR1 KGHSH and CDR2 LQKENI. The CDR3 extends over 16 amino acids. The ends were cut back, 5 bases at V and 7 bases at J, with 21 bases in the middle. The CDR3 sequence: CASSSPGGGPENEQFF. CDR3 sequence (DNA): TGTGCCAGCTCAAGCCCTGGGGGGGGGCCTGAAAATGAGCAGTTCTTC.

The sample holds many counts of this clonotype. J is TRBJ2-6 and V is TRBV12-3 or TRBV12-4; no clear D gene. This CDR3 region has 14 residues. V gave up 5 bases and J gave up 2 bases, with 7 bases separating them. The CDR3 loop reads CASSHRTGANVLTF. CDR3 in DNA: TGTGCCAGCAGTCACCGTACTGGGGCCAACGTCCTGACTTTC.

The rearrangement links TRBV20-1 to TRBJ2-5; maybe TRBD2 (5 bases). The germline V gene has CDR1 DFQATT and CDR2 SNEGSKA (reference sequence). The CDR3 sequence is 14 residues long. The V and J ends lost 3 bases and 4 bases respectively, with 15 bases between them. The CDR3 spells CSASGRGRGETQYF. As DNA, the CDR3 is TGCAGTGCTAGCGGCCGGGGTCGCGGAGAGACCCAGTACTTC.

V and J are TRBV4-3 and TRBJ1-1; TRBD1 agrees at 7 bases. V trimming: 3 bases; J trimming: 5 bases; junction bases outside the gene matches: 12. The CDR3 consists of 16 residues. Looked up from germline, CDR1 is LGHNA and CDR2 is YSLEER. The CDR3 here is CASSQAAQGVGTEAFF. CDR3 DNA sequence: TGCGCCAGCAGCCAGGCTGCCCAGGGGGTGGGGACTGAAGCTTTCTTT.

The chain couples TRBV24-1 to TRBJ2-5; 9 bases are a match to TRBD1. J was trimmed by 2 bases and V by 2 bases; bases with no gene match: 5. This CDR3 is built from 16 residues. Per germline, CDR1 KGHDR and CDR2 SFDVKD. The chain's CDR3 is CATSDSMDRGQETQYF. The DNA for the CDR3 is TGTGCCACCAGTGATTCTATGGACAGGGGACAAGAGACCCAGTACTTC.

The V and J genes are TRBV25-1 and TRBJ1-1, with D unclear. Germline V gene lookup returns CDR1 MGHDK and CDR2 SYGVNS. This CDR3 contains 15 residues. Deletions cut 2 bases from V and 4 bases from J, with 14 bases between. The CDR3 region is CASSESGPRGTEAFF. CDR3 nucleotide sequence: TGTGCCAGCAGTGAAAGTGGGCCGCGGGGCACTGAAGCTTTCTTT.

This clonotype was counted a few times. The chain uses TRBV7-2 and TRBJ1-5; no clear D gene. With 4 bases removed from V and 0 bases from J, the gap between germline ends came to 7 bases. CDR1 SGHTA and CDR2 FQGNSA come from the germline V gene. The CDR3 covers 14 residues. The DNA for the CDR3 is TGTGCCAGCAGCTCGTCAAATAGCAATCAGCCCCAGCATTTT. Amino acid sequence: CASSSSNSNQPQHF.

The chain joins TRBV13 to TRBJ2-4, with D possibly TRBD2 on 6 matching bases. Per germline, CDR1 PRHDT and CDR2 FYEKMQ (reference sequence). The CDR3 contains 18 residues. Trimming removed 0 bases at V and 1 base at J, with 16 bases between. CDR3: CASSLGQLRDNAKNIQYF. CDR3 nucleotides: TGTGCCAGCAGCTTAGGTCAGTTGCGGGATAACGCCAAAAACATTCAGTACTTC.

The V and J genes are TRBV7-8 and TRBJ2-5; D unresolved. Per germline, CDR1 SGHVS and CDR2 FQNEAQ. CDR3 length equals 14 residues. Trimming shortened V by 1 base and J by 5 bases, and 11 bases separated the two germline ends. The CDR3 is CASSLVPVLETQYF. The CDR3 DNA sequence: TGTGCCAGCAGCTTAGTCCCAGTGCTCGAGACCCAGTACTTC.

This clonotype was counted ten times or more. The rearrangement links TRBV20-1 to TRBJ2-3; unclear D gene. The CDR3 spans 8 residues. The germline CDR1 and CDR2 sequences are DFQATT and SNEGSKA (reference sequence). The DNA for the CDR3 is TGCAACACAGATACGCAGTATTTT. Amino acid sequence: CNTDTQYF.

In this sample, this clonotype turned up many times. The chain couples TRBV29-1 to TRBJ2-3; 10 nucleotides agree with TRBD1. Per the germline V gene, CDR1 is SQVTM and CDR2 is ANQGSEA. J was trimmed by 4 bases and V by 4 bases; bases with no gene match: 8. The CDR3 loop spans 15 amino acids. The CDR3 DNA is TGCAGCGTTGCTTTGGGACAGGGGTTTTCAGATACGCAGTATTTT. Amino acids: CSVALGQGFSDTQYF.

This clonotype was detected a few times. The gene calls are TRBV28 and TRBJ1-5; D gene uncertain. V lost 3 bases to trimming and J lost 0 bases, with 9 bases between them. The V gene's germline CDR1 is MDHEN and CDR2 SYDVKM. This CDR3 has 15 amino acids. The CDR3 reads CASSFGRFSNQPQHF. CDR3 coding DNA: TGTGCCAGCAGTTTCGGCAGGTTTAGCAATCAGCCCCAGCATTTT.

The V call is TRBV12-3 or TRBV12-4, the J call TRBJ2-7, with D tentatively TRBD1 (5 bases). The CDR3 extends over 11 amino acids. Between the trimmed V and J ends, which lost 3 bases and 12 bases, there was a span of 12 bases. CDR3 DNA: TGTGCCAGCAGTTTGGGGCCAGCCAGGTACTTC. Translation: CASSLGPARYF.

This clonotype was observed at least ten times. For the CDR3, the DNA is TGTGCCAGCAGTTTTTTGCGCATGCGGGGCACTGAAGCTTTCTTT. Translating it yields CASSFLRMRGTEAFF. The chain has TRBV28 and TRBJ1-1; D uncertain. The CDR3 is 15 amino acids. The V end was cut by 3 bases, the J end by 4 bases, with 15 bases between. Germline CDR1 MDHEN, CDR2 SYDVKM.

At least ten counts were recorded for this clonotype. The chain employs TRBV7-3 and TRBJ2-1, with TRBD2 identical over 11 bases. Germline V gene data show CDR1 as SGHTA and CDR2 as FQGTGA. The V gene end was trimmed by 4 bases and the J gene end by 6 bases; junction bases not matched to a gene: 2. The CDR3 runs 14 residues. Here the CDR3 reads CASSSGTSGNEQFF. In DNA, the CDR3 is TGTGCCAGCAGCTCAGGGACTAGCGGCAATGAGCAGTTCTTC.

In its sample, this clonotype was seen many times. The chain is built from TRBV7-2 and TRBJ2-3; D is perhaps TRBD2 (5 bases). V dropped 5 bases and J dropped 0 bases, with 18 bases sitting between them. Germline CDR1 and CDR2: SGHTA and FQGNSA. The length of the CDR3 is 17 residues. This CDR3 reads CASSRPPRGTSTDTQYF. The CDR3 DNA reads TGTGCCAGCAGCAGACCACCTCGGGGAACTAGCACAGATACGCAGTATTTT.

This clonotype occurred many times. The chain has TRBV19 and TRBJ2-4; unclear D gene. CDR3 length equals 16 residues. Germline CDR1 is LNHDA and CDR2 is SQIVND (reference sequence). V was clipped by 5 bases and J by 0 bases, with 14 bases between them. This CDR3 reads CASSQLTYVAKNIQYF. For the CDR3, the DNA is TGTGCCAGTAGTCAATTAACCTACGTAGCCAAAAACATTCAGTACTTC.

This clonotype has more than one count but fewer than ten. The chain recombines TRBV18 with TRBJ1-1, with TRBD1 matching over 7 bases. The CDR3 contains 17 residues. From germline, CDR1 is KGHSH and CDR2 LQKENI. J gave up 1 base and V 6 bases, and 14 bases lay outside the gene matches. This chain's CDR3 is CASSQRGQYLQNTEAFF. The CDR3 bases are TGTGCCAGCTCGCAGAGGGGACAGTATCTTCAGAACACTGAAGCTTTCTTT.

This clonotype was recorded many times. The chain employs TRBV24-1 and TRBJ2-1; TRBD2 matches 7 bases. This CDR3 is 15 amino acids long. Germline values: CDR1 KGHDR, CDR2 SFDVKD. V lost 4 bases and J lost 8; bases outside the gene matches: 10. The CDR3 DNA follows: TGTGCCACCAGTGACCCCGGACTAGTGGAAGATGAGCAGTTCTTC. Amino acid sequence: CATSDPGLVEDEQFF.

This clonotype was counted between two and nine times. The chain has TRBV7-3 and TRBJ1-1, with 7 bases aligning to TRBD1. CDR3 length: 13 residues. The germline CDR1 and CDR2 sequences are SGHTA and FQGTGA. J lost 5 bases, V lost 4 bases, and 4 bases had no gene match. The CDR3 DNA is TGTGCCAGCAGCTCCGACAGGGAAACTGAAGCTTTCTTT. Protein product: CASSSDRETEAFF. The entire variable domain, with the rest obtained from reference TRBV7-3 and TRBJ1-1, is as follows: GAGVSQTPSNKVTEKGKYVELRCDPISGHTALYWYRQSLGQGPEFLIYFQGTGAADDSGLPNDRFFAVRPEGSVSTLKIQRTERGDSAVYLCASSSDRETEAFFGQGTRLTVV.

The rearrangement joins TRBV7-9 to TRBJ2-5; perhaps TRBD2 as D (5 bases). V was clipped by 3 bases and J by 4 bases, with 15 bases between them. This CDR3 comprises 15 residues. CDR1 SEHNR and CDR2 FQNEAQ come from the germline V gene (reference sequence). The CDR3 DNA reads TGTGCCAGCAGCTTGGGGAGAGTGATGCCAGAGACCCAGTACTTC. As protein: CASSLGRVMPETQYF.

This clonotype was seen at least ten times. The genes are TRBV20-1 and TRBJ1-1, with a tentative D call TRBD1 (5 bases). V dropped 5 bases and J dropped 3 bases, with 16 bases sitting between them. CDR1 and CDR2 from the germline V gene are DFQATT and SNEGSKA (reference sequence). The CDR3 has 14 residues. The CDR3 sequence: CSAGAGTRDTEAFF. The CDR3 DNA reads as TGCAGTGCTGGAGCCGGGACTCGGGACACTGAAGCTTTCTTT.

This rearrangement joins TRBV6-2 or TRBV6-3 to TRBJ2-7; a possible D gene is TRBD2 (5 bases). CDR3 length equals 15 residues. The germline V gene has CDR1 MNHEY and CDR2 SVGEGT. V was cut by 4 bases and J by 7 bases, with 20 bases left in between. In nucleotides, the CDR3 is TGTGCCAGCAGTTCGGAGGCCAGGAGGAGGATGGAGCAGTACTTC. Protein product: CASSSEARRRMEQYF.

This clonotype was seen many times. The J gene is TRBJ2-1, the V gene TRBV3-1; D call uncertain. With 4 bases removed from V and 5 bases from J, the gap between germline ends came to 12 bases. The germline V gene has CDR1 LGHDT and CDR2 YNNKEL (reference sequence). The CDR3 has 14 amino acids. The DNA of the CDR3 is TGTGCCAGCAGCCCATCTAAACCCGACAATGAGCAGTTCTTC. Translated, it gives CASSPSKPDNEQFF.

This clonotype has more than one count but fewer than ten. CDR3 loop: CASSPRDRVQSAEAFF. Here the CDR3 DNA reads TGTGCCAGCAGTCCCCGGGACAGGGTTCAAAGCGCTGAAGCTTTCTTT. This chain joins TRBV6-2 or TRBV6-3 and TRBJ1-1; 9 bases fit TRBD1. The CDR3 length is 16 residues. CDR1 is MNHEY and CDR2 is SVGEGT in the germline V gene. After removal of 5 bases from V and 6 bases from J, the junction contained 13 bases not matched to a gene.

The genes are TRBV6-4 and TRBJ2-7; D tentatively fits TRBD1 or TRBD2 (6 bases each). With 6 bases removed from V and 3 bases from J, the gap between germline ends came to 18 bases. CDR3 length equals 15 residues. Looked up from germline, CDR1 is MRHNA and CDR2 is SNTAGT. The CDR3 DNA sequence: TGTGCCAGCAGCCCTGAATCGGGGGCCCTCTACGAGCAGTACTTC. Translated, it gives CASSPESGALYEQYF.

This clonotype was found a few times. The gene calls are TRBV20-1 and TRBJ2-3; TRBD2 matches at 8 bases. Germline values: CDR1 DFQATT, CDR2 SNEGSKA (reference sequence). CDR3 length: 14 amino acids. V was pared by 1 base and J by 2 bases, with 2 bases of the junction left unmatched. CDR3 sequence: CSARVGRDTDTQYF. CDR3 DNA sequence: TGCAGTGCTAGAGTCGGGAGGGACACAGATACGCAGTATTTT.

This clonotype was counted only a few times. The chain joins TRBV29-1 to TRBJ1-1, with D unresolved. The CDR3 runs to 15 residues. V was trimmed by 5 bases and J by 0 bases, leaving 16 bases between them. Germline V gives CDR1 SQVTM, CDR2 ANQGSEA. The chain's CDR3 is CSVNNLLSLNTEAFF. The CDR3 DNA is TGCAGCGTTAACAACCTCCTTAGTCTGAACACTGAAGCTTTCTTT. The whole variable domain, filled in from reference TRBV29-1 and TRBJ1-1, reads SAVISQKPSRDICQRGTSLTIQCQVDSQVTMMFWYRQQPGQSLTLIATANQGSEATYESGFVIDKFPISRPNLTFSTLTVSNMSPEDSSIYLCSVNNLLSLNTEAFFGQGTRLTVV.

DNA for the CDR3: TGTGCCAGCAGATCCACCGGGACCGCGAACACCGGGGAGCTGTTTTTT. The encoded protein is CASRSTGTANTGELFF. The chain links TRBV12-3 or TRBV12-4 to TRBJ2-2; D tentatively fits TRBD1 or TRBD2 (5 bases each). V lost 6 bases and J 0 bases, leaving 14 bases between the germline ends. CDR3 length: 16 residues.

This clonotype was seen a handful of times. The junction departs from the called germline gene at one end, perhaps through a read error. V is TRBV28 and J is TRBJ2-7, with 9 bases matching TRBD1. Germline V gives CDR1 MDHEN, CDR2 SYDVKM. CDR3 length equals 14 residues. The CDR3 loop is CASNLPGTGYAAIF. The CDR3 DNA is TGTGCCAGCAATTTACCCGGGACAGGGTATGCTGCTATCTTC.